Listed here is a single T cell receptor beta chain. This sample is part of a study of cytomegalovirus exposure and HLA in healthy donors. This CDR3 comprises 14 residues. Germline trimming cut 6 bases from V and 5 bases from J; bases unmatched to any gene: 3. The germline gives CDR1 MNHNS, CDR2 SASEGT. Primers included in the PCR were 60 Vbeta and 13 Jbeta primers. TCRdb's copy holds only in-frame clones and misses some; the assay was immunoSEQ multiplex PCR. The table lists roughly 160,000 clones, less than 85% of them singletons. The specimen was PBMCs. This TCR came from a boy under 10 years old in good health and CMV-seronegative. This chain uses TRBV6-1 with TRBJ2-7; 14 bases line up with TRBD2. The CDR3 is CASSLGLAGDEQYV. As DNA, the CDR3 is TGTGCCAGCAGCTTGGGACTAGCGGGGGACGAGCAGTACGTC.